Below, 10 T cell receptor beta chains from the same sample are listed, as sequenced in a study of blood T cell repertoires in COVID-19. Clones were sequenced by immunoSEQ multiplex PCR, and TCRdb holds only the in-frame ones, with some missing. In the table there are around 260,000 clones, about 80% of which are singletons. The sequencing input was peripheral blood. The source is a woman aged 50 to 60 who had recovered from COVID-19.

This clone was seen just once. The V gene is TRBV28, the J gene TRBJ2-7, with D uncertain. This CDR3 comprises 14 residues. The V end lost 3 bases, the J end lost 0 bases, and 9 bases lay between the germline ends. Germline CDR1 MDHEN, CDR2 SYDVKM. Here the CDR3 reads CASSFMGSSYEQYF. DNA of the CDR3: TGTGCCAGCAGTTTCATGGGCTCCTCCTACGAGCAGTACTTC.

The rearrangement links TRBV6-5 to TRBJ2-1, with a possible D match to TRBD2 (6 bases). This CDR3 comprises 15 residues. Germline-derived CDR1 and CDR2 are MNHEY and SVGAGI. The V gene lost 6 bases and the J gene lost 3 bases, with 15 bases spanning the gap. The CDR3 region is CASSAGSTIYNEQFF. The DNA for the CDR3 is TGTGCCAGCAGCGCCGGGAGTACAATCTACAATGAGCAGTTCTTC.

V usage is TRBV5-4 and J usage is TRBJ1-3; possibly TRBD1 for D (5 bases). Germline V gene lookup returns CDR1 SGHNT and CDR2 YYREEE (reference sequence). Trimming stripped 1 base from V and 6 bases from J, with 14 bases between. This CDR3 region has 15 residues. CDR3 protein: CASSLSRGVVNTIYF. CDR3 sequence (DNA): TGTGCCAGCAGCTTGTCTCGGGGGGTAGTAAACACCATATATTTT.

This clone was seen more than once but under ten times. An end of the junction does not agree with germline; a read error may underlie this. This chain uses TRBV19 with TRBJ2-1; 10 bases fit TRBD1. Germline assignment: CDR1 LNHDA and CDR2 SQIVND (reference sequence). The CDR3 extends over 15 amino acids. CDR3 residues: CAISFGTGAGGEQFF. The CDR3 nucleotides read TGTGCCATTAGTTTTGGGACAGGGGCGGGGGGTGAGCAGTTCTTC.

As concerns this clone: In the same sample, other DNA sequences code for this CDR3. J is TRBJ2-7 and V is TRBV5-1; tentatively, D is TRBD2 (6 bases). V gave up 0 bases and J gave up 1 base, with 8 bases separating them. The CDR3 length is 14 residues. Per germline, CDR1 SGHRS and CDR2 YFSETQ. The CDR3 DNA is TGCGCCAGCAGCTTGGGCCGGGGGTCCTACGAGCAGTACTTC. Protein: CASSLGRGSYEQYF.

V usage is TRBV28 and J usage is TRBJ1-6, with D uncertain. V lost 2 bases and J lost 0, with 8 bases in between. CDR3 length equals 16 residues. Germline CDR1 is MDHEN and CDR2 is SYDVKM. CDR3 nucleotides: TGTGCCAGCAGTTTACTGGGGAGCTCCTATAATTCACCCCTCCACTTT. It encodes CASSLLGSSYNSPLHF.

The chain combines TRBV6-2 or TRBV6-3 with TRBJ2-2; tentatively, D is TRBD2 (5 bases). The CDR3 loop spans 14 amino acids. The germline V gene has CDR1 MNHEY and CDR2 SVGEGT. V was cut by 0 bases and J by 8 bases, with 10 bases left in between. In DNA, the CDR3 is TGTGCCAGCAGTTACTCGAGGGATATTGGGGAGCTGTTTTTT. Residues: CASSYSRDIGELFF.

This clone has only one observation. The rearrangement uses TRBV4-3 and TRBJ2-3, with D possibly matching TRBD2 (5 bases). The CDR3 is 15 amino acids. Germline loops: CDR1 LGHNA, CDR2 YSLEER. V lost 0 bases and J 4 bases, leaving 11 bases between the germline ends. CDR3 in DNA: TGCGCCAGCAGCCAAGATAGCGCGTTGCCAGATACGCAGTATTTT. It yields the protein CASSQDSALPDTQYF.

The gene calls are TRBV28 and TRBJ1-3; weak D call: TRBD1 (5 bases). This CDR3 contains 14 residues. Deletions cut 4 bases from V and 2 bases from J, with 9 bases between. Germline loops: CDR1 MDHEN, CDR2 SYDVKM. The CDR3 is CASSWGGTGNTIYF. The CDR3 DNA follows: TGTGCCAGCAGTTGGGGGGGGACTGGAAACACCATATATTTT.

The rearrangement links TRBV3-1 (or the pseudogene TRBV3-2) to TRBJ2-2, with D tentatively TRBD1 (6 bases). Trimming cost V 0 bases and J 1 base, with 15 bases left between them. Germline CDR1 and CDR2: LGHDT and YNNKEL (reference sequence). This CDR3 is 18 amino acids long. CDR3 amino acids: CASSQDLWGHRNTGELFF. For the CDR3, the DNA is TGTGCCAGCAGCCAAGATTTGTGGGGACATCGGAACACCGGGGAGCTGTTTTTT.